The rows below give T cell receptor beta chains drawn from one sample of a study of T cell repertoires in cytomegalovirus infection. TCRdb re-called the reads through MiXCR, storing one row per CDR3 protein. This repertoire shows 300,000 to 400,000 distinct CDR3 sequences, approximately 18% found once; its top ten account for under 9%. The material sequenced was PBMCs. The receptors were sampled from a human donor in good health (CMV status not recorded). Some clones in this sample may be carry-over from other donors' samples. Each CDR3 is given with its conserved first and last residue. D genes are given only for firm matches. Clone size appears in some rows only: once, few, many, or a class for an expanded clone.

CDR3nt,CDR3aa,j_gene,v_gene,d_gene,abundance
TGTGCCAGCAGCTCGACATTAACCCCCGACACTGAAGCTTTCTTT,CASSSTLTPDTEAFF,TRBJ1-1,TRBV7-8,.,many
TGTGCCAGCAGCCCACATGGGACTTATAGCTCCTACGAGCAGTACTTC,CASSPHGTYSSYEQYF,TRBJ2-7,TRBV4-2,.,once
TGTGCCAGCAGCTTCACGGGGGGGGATTCACCCCTCCACTTT,CASSFTGGDSPLHF,TRBJ1-6,TRBV11-1,.,many
TGTGCCAGTAGTATGAGAAGGGGGAGGAATGAGCAGTTCTTC,CASSMRRGRNEQFF,TRBJ2-1,TRBV19,.,.
TGTGCCAGCTCACCAATGGCTATTCATAGCAATCAGCCCCAGCATTTT,CASSPMAIHSNQPQHF,TRBJ1-5,TRBV18,.,many
TGCAGTGCTAGTAGGGGGACAGCTGACTACGAGCAGTACTTC,CSASRGTADYEQYF,TRBJ2-7,TRBV20-1,TRBD1,few
TGTGCCAGCAGTTTAGTAGCGGGGGGGAGTTCAGGAGAGACCCAGTACTTC,CASSLVAGGSSGETQYF,TRBJ2-5,TRBV28,TRBD2,.
TGCAGTGCTCCCCGACAGGGCCTCCAAGAGACCCAGTACTTC,CSAPRQGLQETQYF,TRBJ2-5,TRBV20-1,TRBD1,few
TGTGCCAGCGGCGGGGCTCAGGGAGATACGCAGTATTTT,CASGGAQGDTQYF,TRBJ2-3,TRBV7-8,.,many
TGTGCCAGTAGTATCTACAGGGAGGGCGCTGAAGCTTTCTTT,CASSIYREGAEAFF,TRBJ1-1,TRBV19,.,.
TGTGCCAGCAGCAGAGAACTAGCGTCAACCTACGAGCAGTACTTC,CASSRELASTYEQYF,TRBJ2-7,TRBV7-2,TRBD2,many
TGTGCCAGCAGTCCACAGGGTGTTGATACGCAGTATTTT,CASSPQGVDTQYF,TRBJ2-3,TRBV28,.,few
TGTGCCAGCAGTTTGGGCGGGGGGCTTCTTACAGATACGCAGTATTTT,CASSLGGGLLTDTQYF,TRBJ2-3,TRBV28,TRBD2,.
TGTGCCAGCAGTTCGGACAGGGCGGTGGGGACCCAGCATTTT,CASSSDRAVGTQHF,TRBJ1-5,TRBV6-8,TRBD1,.
TGTGCCAGCAGCGACTCTCGTTGGCGCTACACCTTC,CASSDSRWRYTF,TRBJ1-2,TRBV7-2,.,many
TGTGCCATCAGCGCAGGGAATAGGGATCAGCCCCAGCATTTT,CAISAGNRDQPQHF,TRBJ1-5,TRBV10-3,.,few
TGTGCCAGCAGTTTAGGGGGGTGGGGAGCTTTCTTT,CASSLGGWGAFF,TRBJ1-1,TRBV12-3/TRBV12-4,.,.